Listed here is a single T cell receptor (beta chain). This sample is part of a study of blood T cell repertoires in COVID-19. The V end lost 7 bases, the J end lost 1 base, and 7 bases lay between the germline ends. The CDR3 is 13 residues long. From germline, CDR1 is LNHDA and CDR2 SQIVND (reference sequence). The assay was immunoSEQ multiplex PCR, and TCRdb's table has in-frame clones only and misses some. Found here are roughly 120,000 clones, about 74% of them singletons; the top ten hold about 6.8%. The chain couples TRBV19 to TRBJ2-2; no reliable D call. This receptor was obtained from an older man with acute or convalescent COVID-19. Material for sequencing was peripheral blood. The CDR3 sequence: CASTGGNTGELFF. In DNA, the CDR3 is TGTGCCAGTACCGGCGGGAACACCGGGGAGCTGTTTTTT.